This is a list of T cell receptor beta chains from one sample in a study of PD-1 and CTLA-4 blockade in melanoma. The repertoire was sequenced with immunoSEQ multiplex PCR; TCRdb's copy has only in-frame clones and lacks some. The table has some 29,000 clones, 85% to 90% seen once. The material was CD8+ T cells from peripheral blood, obtained before anti-PD-1 treatment. The receptors derive from a human donor with melanoma. Each CDR3 is given with its conserved first and last residue. Fields, in order: V gene, clone size, J gene, CDR3 length, D gene, CDR3 protein, CDR3 DNA. The D gene is left open where the match is weak. Where a row states a size, it is once, few, many or the class of an expanded clone; other rows omit it.

V: TRBV6-5
size: once
J: TRBJ1-1
length: 15
D: TRBD1
CDR3: CASRDRGMTNTEAFF
DNA: TGTGCCAGCAGAGACAGGGGAATGACGAACACTGAAGCTTTCTTT

V: TRBV5-1
size: NA
J: TRBJ2-5
length: 14
D: NA
CDR3: CASSSRDIEETQYF
DNA: TGCGCCAGCAGCTCCCGGGACATCGAAGAGACCCAGTACTTC

V: TRBV25-1
size: NA
J: TRBJ1-2
length: 14
D: NA
CDR3: CASSGSTFSYGYTF
DNA: TGTGCCAGCTCAGGTAGTACTTTCTCCTATGGCTACACCTTC

V: TRBV2
size: NA
J: TRBJ2-3
length: 13
D: NA
CDR3: CASKRFITDTQYF
DNA: TGTGCCAGCAAGCGGTTCATCACAGATACGCAGTATTTT

V: TRBV7-8
size: NA
J: TRBJ1-1
length: 13
D: NA
CDR3: CASSLSANTEAFF
DNA: TGTGCCAGCAGCTTATCCGCGAACACTGAAGCTTTCTTT

V: TRBV19
size: NA
J: TRBJ1-1
length: 17
D: NA
CDR3: CASSSWTTETVNTEAFF
DNA: TGTGCCAGTAGTAGCTGGACAACCGAAACCGTGAACACTGAAGCTTTCTTT

V: TRBV25-1
size: NA
J: TRBJ1-2
length: 14
D: TRBD1
CDR3: CASRTTGGDYGYTF
DNA: TGTGCCAGCAGGACCACAGGGGGCGACTATGGCTACACCTTC

V: TRBV4-1
size: once
J: TRBJ1-4
length: 16
D: NA
CDR3: CASSQGRLRDGEKLFF
DNA: TGCGCCAGCAGCCAAGGCAGGCTACGGGACGGTGAAAAACTGTTTTTT

V: TRBV27
size: NA
J: TRBJ1-6
length: 16
D: TRBD1
CDR3: CASSSQGADYNSPLHF
DNA: TGTGCCAGCAGTTCTCAGGGGGCCGACTATAATTCACCCCTCCACTTT

V: TRBV21-1
size: NA
J: TRBJ1-6
length: 15
D: NA
CDR3: CASIPRGESSSPLHF
DNA: TGTGCCAGCATCCCTCGGGGGGAATCGAGTTCACCCCTCCACTTT

V: TRBV6-5
size: NA
J: TRBJ1-1
length: 14
D: NA
CDR3: CASTDGGAHTEAFF
DNA: TGTGCCAGCACCGACGGGGGGGCGCACACTGAAGCTTTCTTT

V: TRBV27
size: NA
J: TRBJ2-1
length: 16
D: TRBD2
CDR3: CASSRASGEAPNEQFF
DNA: TGTGCCAGCAGTCGCGCTAGCGGGGAGGCCCCCAATGAGCAGTTCTTC

V: TRBV27
size: NA
J: TRBJ2-7
length: 12
D: NA
CDR3: CASSLLGREQYF
DNA: TGTGCCAGCAGCTTGTTGGGGCGCGAGCAGTACTTC

V: TRBV14
size: NA
J: TRBJ1-1
length: 16
D: NA
CDR3: CASSQDWVELNTEAFF
DNA: TGTGCCAGCAGCCAAGATTGGGTAGAGCTAAACACTGAAGCTTTCTTT

V: TRBV10-3
size: NA
J: TRBJ2-7
length: 13
D: NA
CDR3: CAISARPNYEQYF
DNA: TGTGCCATCAGTGCTAGACCCAACTACGAGCAGTACTTC

V: TRBV11-3
size: NA
J: TRBJ2-1
length: 15
D: NA
CDR3: CASSVSGGLYNEQFF
DNA: TGTGCCAGCAGCGTCTCAGGGGGACTCTACAATGAGCAGTTCTTC

V: TRBV5-4
size: NA
J: TRBJ2-7
length: 14
D: TRBD2
CDR3: CASSSRESTYEQYF
DNA: TGTGCCAGCAGCTCGCGGGAGTCTACCTACGAGCAGTACTTC

V: TRBV9
size: NA
J: TRBJ2-2
length: 12
D: NA
CDR3: CASSVGTGELFF
DNA: TGTGCCAGCAGCGTAGGGACCGGGGAGCTGTTTTTT

V: TRBV6-5
size: NA
J: TRBJ2-1
length: 15
D: TRBD2
CDR3: CASSLLAGGNNEQFF
DNA: TGTGCCAGCAGTCTACTAGCGGGAGGGAACAATGAGCAGTTCTTC

V: TRBV28
size: NA
J: TRBJ2-7
length: 12
D: NA
CDR3: CASRLPSYEQYF
DNA: TGTGCCAGCAGGTTACCATCCTACGAGCAGTACTTC

V: TRBV6-1
size: NA
J: TRBJ2-7
length: 14
D: NA
CDR3: CASSEAGPTYEQYF
DNA: TGTGCCAGCAGTGAAGCAGGGCCAACCTACGAGCAGTACTTC

V: TRBV27
size: NA
J: TRBJ1-4
length: 15
D: NA
CDR3: CASSLSWGLGEKLFF
DNA: TGTGCCAGCAGTTTATCCTGGGGTTTAGGGGAAAAACTGTTTTTT

V: TRBV7-8
size: NA
J: TRBJ2-7
length: 18
D: NA
CDR3: CASSFPFTEDDHPYEQYF
DNA: TGTGCCAGCAGCTTCCCATTTACCGAGGACGACCATCCCTACGAGCAGTACTTC

V: TRBV27
size: once
J: TRBJ2-7
length: 14
D: NA
CDR3: CASSFQQATYEQYF
DNA: TGTGCCAGCAGTTTCCAACAGGCTACCTACGAGCAGTACTTC

V: TRBV2
size: NA
J: TRBJ1-2
length: 14
D: NA
CDR3: CASSELTGHYGYTF
DNA: TGTGCCAGCAGTGAATTAACAGGACACTATGGCTACACCTTC

V: TRBV28
size: NA
J: TRBJ2-1
length: 16
D: TRBD1
CDR3: CASSPPWTGPYNEQFF
DNA: TGTGCCAGCAGCCCTCCTTGGACAGGGCCATACAATGAGCAGTTCTTC

V: TRBV7-9
size: NA
J: TRBJ2-3
length: 16
D: TRBD1
CDR3: CASSSSRDSGTDTQYF
DNA: TGTGCCAGCAGCTCCAGCCGGGACAGCGGCACAGATACGCAGTATTTT

V: TRBV5-1
size: few
J: TRBJ2-2
length: 15
D: TRBD2
CDR3: CASSTTSGGSGELFF
DNA: TGCGCCAGCAGCACAACTAGCGGGGGGTCTGGGGAGCTGTTTTTT

V: TRBV11-2
size: NA
J: TRBJ1-1
length: 13
D: TRBD1
CDR3: CASSADRVNEAFF
DNA: TGTGCCAGCAGCGCGGACAGGGTCAATGAAGCTTTCTTT

V: TRBV5-1
size: NA
J: TRBJ1-2
length: 13
D: TRBD1
CDR3: CASSEGQGLGYTF
DNA: TGCGCCAGCAGCGAGGGACAGGGGTTAGGCTACACCTTC

V: TRBV2
size: NA
J: TRBJ1-5
length: 17
D: NA
CDR3: CASSEGFGNQSNQPQHF
DNA: TGTGCCAGCAGTGAGGGATTTGGGAATCAAAGCAATCAGCCCCAGCATTTT

V: TRBV28
size: once
J: TRBJ2-7
length: 17
D: NA
CDR3: CASSRTLGSSLEYEQYF
DNA: TGTGCCAGCAGCCGGACGCTGGGCTCATCCCTTGAATACGAGCAGTACTTC

V: TRBV29-1
size: NA
J: TRBJ2-3
length: 12
D: NA
CDR3: CSVPPGSDTQYF
DNA: TGCAGCGTCCCCCCGGGGTCAGATACGCAGTATTTT

V: TRBV5-1
size: NA
J: TRBJ2-3
length: 14
D: NA
CDR3: CASSFSPGTDTQYF
DNA: TGCGCCAGCAGCTTTAGTCCGGGCACAGATACGCAGTATTTT

V: TRBV30
size: NA
J: TRBJ2-1
length: 14
D: NA
CDR3: CAWSEGSSYNEQFF
DNA: TGTGCCTGGAGTGAAGGGAGCTCCTACAATGAGCAGTTCTTC

V: TRBV30
size: NA
J: TRBJ2-3
length: 12
D: TRBD1
CDR3: CAWSQGADTQYF
DNA: TGTGCCTGGAGCCAGGGGGCAGATACGCAGTATTTT

V: TRBV7-6
size: NA
J: TRBJ2-3
length: 16
D: TRBD2
CDR3: CASSLLAGGSTDTQYF
DNA: TGTGCCAGCAGCTTATTAGCGGGGGGAAGCACAGATACGCAGTATTTT

V: TRBV15
size: NA
J: TRBJ1-5
length: 13
D: NA
CDR3: CATSSRGNQPQHF
DNA: TGTGCCACCAGCAGTCGGGGTAATCAGCCCCAGCATTTT

V: TRBV7-9
size: NA
J: TRBJ1-1
length: 13
D: NA
CDR3: CASSDPNLPNAFF
DNA: TGTGCCAGCAGCGACCCAAATCTTCCCAACGCTTTCTTT

V: TRBV28
size: once
J: TRBJ1-1
length: 15
D: NA
CDR3: CASSPTGEENTEAFF
DNA: TGTGCCAGCAGCCCCACGGGGGAGGAGAACACTGAAGCTTTCTTT

V: TRBV19
size: once
J: TRBJ2-3
length: 19
D: TRBD2
CDR3: CASSPRGAGGLTSTDTQYF
DNA: TGTGCCAGTAGTCCTCGGGGGGCGGGAGGATTAACTAGCACAGATACGCAGTATTTT

V: TRBV3-1/TRBV3-2
size: once
J: TRBJ2-2
length: 14
D: NA
CDR3: CASSQATRPGELFF
DNA: TGTGCCAGCAGCCAAGCAACCCGTCCCGGGGAGCTGTTTTTT